This record covers a single T cell receptor beta chain. This sample is part of a study of shared clonotypes between healthy human individuals. The germline CDR1 and CDR2 sequences are MNHEY and SVGAGI. Trimming shortened V by 9 bases and J by 0 bases, and 13 bases separated the two germline ends. This CDR3 contains 14 residues. Naive CD8 cells comprised CD45RO-negative, CCR7-positively selected cells, excluding terminally differentiated effector memory CD45RA+ cells. TCRdb's copy holds only in-frame clones and misses some; the assay was immunoSEQ multiplex PCR. The data hold almost 700,000 clones, with about 90% observed a single time.

The clonotype originates from a man aged 25-45 years in good health. The sequencing input was naive CD8+ T cells sorted from blood. This chain links TRBV6-5 with TRBJ2-3; tentative D call: TRBD1 (5 bases). CDR3 sequence: CASRQGGSTDTQYF. The CDR3 coding sequence is TGTGCCAGTCGGCAGGGCGGTAGCACAGATACGCAGTATTTT.